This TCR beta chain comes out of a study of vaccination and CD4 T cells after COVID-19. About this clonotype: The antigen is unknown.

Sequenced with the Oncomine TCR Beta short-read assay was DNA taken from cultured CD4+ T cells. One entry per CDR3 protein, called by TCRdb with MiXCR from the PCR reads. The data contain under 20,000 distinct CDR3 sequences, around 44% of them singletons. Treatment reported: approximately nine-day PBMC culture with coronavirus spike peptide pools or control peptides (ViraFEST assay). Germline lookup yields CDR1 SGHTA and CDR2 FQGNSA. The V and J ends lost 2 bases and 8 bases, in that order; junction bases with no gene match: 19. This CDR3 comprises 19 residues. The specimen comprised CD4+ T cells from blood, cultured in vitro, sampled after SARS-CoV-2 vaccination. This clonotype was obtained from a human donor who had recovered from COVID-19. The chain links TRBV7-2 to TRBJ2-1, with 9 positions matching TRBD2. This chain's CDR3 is CASSLFDVWREGPGDEQFF. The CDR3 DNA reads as TGTGCCAGCAGCTTATTTGATGTGTGGCGGGAGGGCCCCGGAGATGAGCAGTTCTTC.